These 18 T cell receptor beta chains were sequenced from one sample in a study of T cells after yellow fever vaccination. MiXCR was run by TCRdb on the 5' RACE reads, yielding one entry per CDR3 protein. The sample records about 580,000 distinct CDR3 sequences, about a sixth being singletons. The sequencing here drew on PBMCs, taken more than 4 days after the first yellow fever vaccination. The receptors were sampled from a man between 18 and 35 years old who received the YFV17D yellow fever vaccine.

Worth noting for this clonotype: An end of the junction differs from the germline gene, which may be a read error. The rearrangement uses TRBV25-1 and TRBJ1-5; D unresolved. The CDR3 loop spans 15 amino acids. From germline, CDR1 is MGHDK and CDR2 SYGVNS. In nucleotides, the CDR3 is TGTGCCAGAAGTGGCGAAAACTCCAGCAATCAGCCCCAGCATTTT. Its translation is CARSGENSSNQPQHF. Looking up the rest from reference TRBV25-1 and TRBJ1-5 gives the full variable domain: EADIYQTPRYLVIGTGKKITLECSQTMGHDKMYWYQQDPGMELHLIHYSYGVNSTEKGDLSSESTVSRIRTEHFPLTLESARPSHTSQYLCARSGENSSNQPQHFGDGTRLSIL.

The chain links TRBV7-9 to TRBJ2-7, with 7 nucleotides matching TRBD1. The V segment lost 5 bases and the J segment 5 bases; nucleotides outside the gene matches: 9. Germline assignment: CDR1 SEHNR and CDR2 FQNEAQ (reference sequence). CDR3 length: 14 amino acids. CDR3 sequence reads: CASSPDRNLNEQYF. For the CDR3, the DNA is TGTGCCAGCAGCCCGGACAGGAATCTGAACGAGCAGTACTTC.

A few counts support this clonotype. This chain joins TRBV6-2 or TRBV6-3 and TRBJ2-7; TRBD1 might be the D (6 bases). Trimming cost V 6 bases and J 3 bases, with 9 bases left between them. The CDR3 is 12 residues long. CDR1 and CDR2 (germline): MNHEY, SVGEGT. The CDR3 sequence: CASSQGIYEQYV. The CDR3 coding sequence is TGTGCCAGCAGCCAGGGGATCTACGAGCAGTACGTC.

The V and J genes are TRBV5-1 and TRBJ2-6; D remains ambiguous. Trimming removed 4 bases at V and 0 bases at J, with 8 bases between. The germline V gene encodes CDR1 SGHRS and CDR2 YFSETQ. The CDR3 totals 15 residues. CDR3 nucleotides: TGCGCCAGCAGCGCACTCTTCTCTGGGGCCAACGTCCTGACTTTC. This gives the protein CASSALFSGANVLTF.

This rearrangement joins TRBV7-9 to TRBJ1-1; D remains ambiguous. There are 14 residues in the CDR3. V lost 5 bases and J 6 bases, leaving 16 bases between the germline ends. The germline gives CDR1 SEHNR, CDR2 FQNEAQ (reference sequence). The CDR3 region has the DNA TGTGCCAGCAGCACATCCCCGGCAGGCGCTGAAGCTTTCTTT. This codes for CASSTSPAGAEAFF.

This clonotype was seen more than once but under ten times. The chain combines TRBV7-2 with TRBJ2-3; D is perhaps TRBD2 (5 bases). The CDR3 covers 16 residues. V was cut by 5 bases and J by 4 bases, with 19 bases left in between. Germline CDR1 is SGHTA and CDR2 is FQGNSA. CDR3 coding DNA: TGTGCCAGCAGCCCCAGATACAGCGGAGGAGCAGATACGCAGTATTTT. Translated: CASSPRYSGGADTQYF.

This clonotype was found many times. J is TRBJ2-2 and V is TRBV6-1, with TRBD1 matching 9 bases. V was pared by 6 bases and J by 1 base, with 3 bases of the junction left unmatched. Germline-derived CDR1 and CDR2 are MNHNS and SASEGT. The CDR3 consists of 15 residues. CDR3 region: CASRPDRGNTGELFF. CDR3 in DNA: TGTGCCAGCAGACCGGACAGGGGGAACACCGGGGAGCTGTTTTTT.

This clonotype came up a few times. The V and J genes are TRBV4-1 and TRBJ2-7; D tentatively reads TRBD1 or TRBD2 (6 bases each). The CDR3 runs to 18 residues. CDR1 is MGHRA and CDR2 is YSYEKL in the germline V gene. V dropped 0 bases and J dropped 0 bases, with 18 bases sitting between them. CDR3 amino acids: CASSQDRGRGGSSYEQYV. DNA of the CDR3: TGCGCCAGCAGCCAAGATCGCGGCAGGGGAGGATCCTCCTACGAGCAGTACGTC.

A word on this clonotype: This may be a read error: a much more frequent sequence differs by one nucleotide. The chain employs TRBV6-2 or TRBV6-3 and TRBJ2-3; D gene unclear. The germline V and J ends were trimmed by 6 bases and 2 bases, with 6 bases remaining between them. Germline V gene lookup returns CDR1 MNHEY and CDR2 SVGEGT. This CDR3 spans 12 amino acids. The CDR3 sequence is CASRDVTDTQYF. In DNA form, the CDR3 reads TGTGCCAGCAGGGACGTCACAGATACGCAGTATTTT.

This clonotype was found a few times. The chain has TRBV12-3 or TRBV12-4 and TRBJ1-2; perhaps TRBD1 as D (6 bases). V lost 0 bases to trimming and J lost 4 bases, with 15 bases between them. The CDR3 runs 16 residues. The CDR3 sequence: CASSLAPGHTPYGYTF. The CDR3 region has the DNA TGTGCCAGCAGTTTAGCTCCGGGACATACCCCCTATGGCTACACCTTC.

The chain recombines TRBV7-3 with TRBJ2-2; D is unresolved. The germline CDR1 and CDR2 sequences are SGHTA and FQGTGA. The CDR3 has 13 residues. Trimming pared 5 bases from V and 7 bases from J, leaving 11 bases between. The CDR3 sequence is CASSPHIDGELFF. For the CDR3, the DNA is TGTGCCAGCAGCCCCCATATTGACGGGGAGCTGTTTTTT.

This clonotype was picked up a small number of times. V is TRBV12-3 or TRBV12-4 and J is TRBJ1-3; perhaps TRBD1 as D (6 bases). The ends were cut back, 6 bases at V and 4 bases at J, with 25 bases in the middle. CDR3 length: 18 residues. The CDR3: CASRRRGTQRSFGNTIYF. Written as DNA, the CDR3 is TGTGCCAGCAGGCGAAGGGGGACTCAAAGAAGCTTCGGAAACACCATATATTTT.

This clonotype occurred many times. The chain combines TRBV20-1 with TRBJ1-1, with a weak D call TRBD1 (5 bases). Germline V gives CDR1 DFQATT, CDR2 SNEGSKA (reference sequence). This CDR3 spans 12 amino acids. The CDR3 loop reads CSYLGGNTEAFF. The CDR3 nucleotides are TGCTCCTACTTGGGGGGGAACACTGAAGCTTTCTTT.

The CDR3 sequence is CSAPLKTGTTQDTQYF. Here the CDR3 DNA reads TGCAGTGCTCCTCTCAAGACAGGGACCACACAGGATACGCAGTATTTT. The V call is TRBV20-1, the J call TRBJ2-3; the match to TRBD1 covers 7 bases. The CDR3 length is 16 residues. CDR1 DFQATT and CDR2 SNEGSKA come from the germline V gene (reference sequence). The ends lost 5 bases at V and 6 bases at J; junction bases unmatched: 17.

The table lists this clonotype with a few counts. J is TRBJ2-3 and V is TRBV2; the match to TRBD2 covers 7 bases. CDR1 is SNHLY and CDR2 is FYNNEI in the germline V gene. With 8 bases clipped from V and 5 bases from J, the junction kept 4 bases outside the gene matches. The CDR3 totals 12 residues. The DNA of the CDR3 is TGTGCCAGCCTCCGCGGGGGAGATACGCAGTATTTT. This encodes CASLRGGDTQYF.

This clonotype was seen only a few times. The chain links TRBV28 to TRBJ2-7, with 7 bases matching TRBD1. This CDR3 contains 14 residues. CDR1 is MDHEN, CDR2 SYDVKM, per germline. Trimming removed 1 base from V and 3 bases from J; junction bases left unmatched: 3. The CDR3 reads CASSLSTGLYEQYV. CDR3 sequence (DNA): TGTGCCAGCAGTTTATCGACAGGGCTCTACGAGCAGTACGTC.

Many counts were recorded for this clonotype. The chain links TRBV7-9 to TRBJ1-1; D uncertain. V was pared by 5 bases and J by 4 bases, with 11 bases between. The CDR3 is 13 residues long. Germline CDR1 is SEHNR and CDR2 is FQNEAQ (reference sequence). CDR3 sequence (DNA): TGTGCCAGCAGCCCTGCCGGGGTCACTGAAGCTTTCTTT. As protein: CASSPAGVTEAFF.

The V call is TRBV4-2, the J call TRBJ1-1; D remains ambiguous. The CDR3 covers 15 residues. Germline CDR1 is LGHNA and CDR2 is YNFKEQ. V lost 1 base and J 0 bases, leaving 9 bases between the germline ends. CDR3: CASSQAPHVNTEAFF. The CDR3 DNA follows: TGTGCCAGCAGCCAAGCTCCCCACGTGAACACTGAAGCTTTCTTT.